These 17 T cell receptor beta chains originate from one sample sequenced in a study of shared clonotypes between healthy human individuals (dated by TCRdb to between 2020 and 2021). CD8 naive samples were CD45RO-negative cells positively selected for CCR7, giving a CD45RA+CCR7+ population that excluded TemRA cells. The library was obtained by the immunoSEQ multiplex PCR assay. TCRdb mirrors the immuneACCESS table, restricted to in-frame sequences. Some clones are absent from its copies; in checked studies, under half trace to an unresolved V gene, and the reason for the others is unknown. A total of over 2 million clones appear in this sample, about 95% of them only once. Of the sample, approximately 1.2% is held by the ten largest clones. Sequenced material: naive CD8+ T cells sorted from blood. In the paper's terms, the cell subset or site label means: CD45RA+CCR7+. The receptors shown here come from a man between 18 and 35 years old in good health.

CDR3 nucleotides: TGTGCCAGCAGCGAGGTAGCAGCCCCTCAAGAGACCCAGTACTTC. Translation: CASSEVAAPQETQYF. The chain recombines TRBV9 with TRBJ2-5; D is undetermined. The CDR3 has 15 residues. V was cut by 3 bases and J by 2 bases, with 14 bases left in between. From germline, CDR1 is SGDLS and CDR2 YYNGEE.

The sample holds one count of this clone. This sequence joins TRBV5-1 and TRBJ2-7; D remains ambiguous. Germline loops: CDR1 SGHRS, CDR2 YFSETQ. The CDR3 contains 12 residues. V was shortened by 4 bases and J by 4 bases, with 9 bases between the two germline ends. The CDR3 here is CASSPPTYEQYF. As DNA, the CDR3 is TGCGCCAGCAGCCCACCGACTTACGAGCAGTACTTC.

The V gene is TRBV4-1, the J gene TRBJ2-5; D call uncertain. Germline loops: CDR1 MGHRA, CDR2 YSYEKL. V was shortened by 3 bases and J by 5 bases, with 10 bases between the two germline ends. This CDR3 has 13 amino acids. The CDR3 sequence: CASSQRPWETQYF. In DNA form, the CDR3 reads TGCGCCAGCAGCCAGCGGCCTTGGGAGACCCAGTACTTC.

In DNA, the CDR3 is TGTGCCAGCAGTTCGCTTACAGGGCTGAGCTCCTACGAGCAGTACTTC. It yields the protein CASSSLTGLSSYEQYF. The genes are TRBV6-5 and TRBJ2-7; a possible D gene is TRBD1 (6 bases). The CDR3 consists of 16 residues. The germline gives CDR1 MNHEY, CDR2 SVGAGI. With 4 bases removed from V and 0 bases from J, the gap between germline ends came to 16 bases.

In regard to this clone: The same CDR3 is also encoded by other DNA sequences in this sample. The rearrangement uses TRBV6-5 and TRBJ2-3; D gene ambiguous. The CDR3 extends over 14 amino acids. Trimming stripped 0 bases from V and 0 bases from J, with 4 bases between. Per germline, CDR1 MNHEY and CDR2 SVGAGI. The CDR3 coding sequence is TGTGCCAGCAGTTACTCGACTAGCACAGATACGCAGTATTTT. Residues: CASSYSTSTDTQYF.

This sequence joins TRBV12-5 and TRBJ2-5; D gene unclear. Germline CDR1 is LGHNT and CDR2 is FRNRAP. The length of the CDR3 is 15 residues. V was trimmed by 4 bases and J by 2 bases, leaving 14 bases between them. The CDR3, as DNA: TGTGCTAGTGGTTCTACAAACGACTTACAAGAGACCCAGTACTTC. Encoded protein: CASGSTNDLQETQYF.

The chain couples TRBV5-6 to TRBJ2-5; perhaps TRBD2 as D (6 bases). The CDR3 sequence is 14 residues long. Trimming left V 1 base short and J 2 bases short, with 9 bases between. Per germline, CDR1 SGHDT and CDR2 YYEEEE. DNA of the CDR3: TGTGCCAGCAGCTTGCCCGGGGGACAAGAGACCCAGTACTTC. Its protein is CASSLPGGQETQYF.

This clone was seen once. The V call is TRBV7-9, the J call TRBJ1-1; D is perhaps TRBD1 (5 bases). Germline-derived CDR1 and CDR2 are SEHNR and FQNEAQ (reference sequence). The CDR3 extends over 15 amino acids. Trimming stripped 1 base from V and 3 bases from J, with 12 bases between. The CDR3 loop is CASSLGGEVDTEAFF. The DNA for the CDR3 is TGTGCCAGCAGCTTAGGAGGGGAAGTCGACACTGAAGCTTTCTTT.

This clone has a single count. The chain is built from TRBV29-1 and TRBJ2-5; the D is unclear. V was clipped by 3 bases and J by 2 bases, with 7 bases between them. From germline, CDR1 is SQVTM and CDR2 ANQGSEA. The CDR3 contains 12 residues. The CDR3 DNA follows: TGCAGCGTTGAGGACGGACAAGAGACCCAGTACTTC. Protein sequence: CSVEDGQETQYF.

The chain links TRBV2 to TRBJ2-5; 10 nucleotides align to TRBD2. V shed 5 bases and J 4 bases; nucleotides not matched to a gene: 7. Looked up from germline, CDR1 is SNHLY and CDR2 is FYNNEI. The CDR3 contains 15 residues. The DNA for the CDR3 is TGTGCCAGCAGTTTAGCGGGAGGCCATGGAGAGACCCAGTACTTC. This codes for CASSLAGGHGETQYF.

The V gene is TRBV18, the J gene TRBJ2-7; D uncertain. The V gene lost 2 bases and the J gene lost 6 bases, with 11 bases spanning the gap. Germline V gene lookup returns CDR1 KGHSH and CDR2 LQKENI. The CDR3 sequence is 13 residues long. CDR3 loop: CASSPSAGVEQYF. The CDR3, as DNA: TGTGCCAGCTCACCATCGGCTGGGGTCGAGCAGTACTTC.

The chain has TRBV7-2 and TRBJ1-2; the D gene is possibly TRBD1 (5 bases). The germline V gene has CDR1 SGHTA and CDR2 FQGNSA. The CDR3 runs to 19 residues. V lost 2 bases and J lost 3, with 25 bases in between. CDR3 nucleotide sequence: TGTGCCAGCAGCTTATACGGGGTGTTCAGTGGTGGGGGAGACTATGGCTACACCTTC. It is translated as CASSLYGVFSGGGDYGYTF.

The rearrangement links TRBV25-1 to TRBJ2-2; the D gene is possibly TRBD2 (6 bases). The ends were cut back, 4 bases at V and 5 bases at J, with 17 bases in the middle. The CDR3 spans 16 residues. Germline CDR1 MGHDK, CDR2 SYGVNS. CDR3 bases: TGTGCCAGCAGTGTTCACCGGGAGAGAGGTACCGGGGAGCTGTTTTTT. Its protein is CASSVHRERGTGELFF.

The rearrangement uses TRBV4-1 and TRBJ2-6; possible D gene TRBD2, 6 bases. The ends were cut back, 0 bases at V and 0 bases at J, with 12 bases in the middle. The germline V gene has CDR1 MGHRA and CDR2 YSYEKL. The CDR3 is 18 amino acids. In nucleotides, the CDR3 is TGCGCCAGCAGCCAAGAGGCCACGGGGGTCTCTGGGGCCAACGTCCTGACTTTC. This translates into CASSQEATGVSGANVLTF.

This chain links TRBV13 with TRBJ1-2; D ambiguous. Trimming pared 1 base from V and 10 bases from J, leaving 7 bases between. Looked up from germline, CDR1 is PRHDT and CDR2 is FYEKMQ (reference sequence). This CDR3 is 11 amino acids long. CDR3 sequence (DNA): TGTGCCAGCAGCTTAGATGGAGACTACACCTTC. It translates to CASSLDGDYTF.

This clone was seen a single time. This chain links TRBV5-4 with TRBJ2-7, with D tentatively TRBD1 (6 bases). Germline loops: CDR1 SGHNT, CDR2 YYREEE (reference sequence). CDR3 length equals 13 residues. The V gene lost 1 base and the J gene lost 3 bases, with 8 bases spanning the gap. This CDR3 is CASSLSGVYEQYF. The CDR3 region has the DNA TGTGCCAGCAGCTTGTCAGGGGTCTACGAGCAGTACTTC.

This clone was seen only once. Other DNA sequences in the same sample also yield this CDR3. This chain connects TRBV6-5 to TRBJ2-3; D ambiguous. The CDR3 is 13 residues long. Looked up from germline, CDR1 is MNHEY and CDR2 is SVGAGI. V was trimmed by 2 bases and J by 1 base, leaving 4 bases between them. CDR3 in amino acids: CASSYVGTDTQYF. The CDR3 nucleotides read TGTGCCAGCAGTTACGTAGGCACAGATACGCAGTATTTT.